This is a list of T cell receptor beta chains from one sample in a study of T-cell reconstitution after alpha-beta-depleted transplantation in children. TCRdb re-analysed the PCR reads in MiXCR, keeping a single row per CDR3 protein. The sample lists some 80,000 distinct CDR3 sequences, around 18% occurring once. This specimen consisted of PBMCs, mostly from graft donor cells, obtained 360 days after TCRalphabeta/CD19-depleted stem cell transplant. The receptors shown here come from a male patient aged 2-15 years who had a stem cell transplant for acute lymphoblastic leukemia, so the T cells may come from the graft donor. CDR3s include the opening cysteine and the closing phenylalanine or tryptophan. The D gene is left open where the match is weak. A row's size may be missing; if present it is once, few, many or a size class.

J | size | length | V | D | DNA | CDR3
TRBJ2-5 | NA | 15 | TRBV20-1 | NA | TGCAGTGCCAGAAGGGGAGGTGGTGGCCAAGAGACCCAGTACTTC | CSARRGGGGQETQYF
TRBJ2-2 | few | 13 | TRBV29-1 | NA | TGCAGCGTTGTGTGGGGCTCCACCGGGGAGCTGTTTTTT | CSVVWGSTGELFF
TRBJ2-1 | NA | 13 | TRBV5-6 | NA | TGTGCCAGCAGCTTGGTGGGGAATAATGAGCAGTTCTTC | CASSLVGNNEQFF
TRBJ2-1 | few | 13 | TRBV12-3/TRBV12-4 | NA | TGTGCCAGCAGTTCGGACTGGTACAATGAGCAGTTCTTC | CASSSDWYNEQFF
TRBJ1-5 | NA | 12 | TRBV20-1 | NA | TGCAGTGCTTCTCCCCCCGATCAGCCCCAGCATTTT | CSASPPDQPQHF
TRBJ2-1 | NA | 16 | TRBV18 | NA | TGTGCCAGCTCACCAACAACGCCTACTTCCTACAATGAGCAGTTCTTC | CASSPTTPTSYNEQFF
TRBJ1-1 | NA | 18 | TRBV6-5 | NA | TGTGCCAGCAGTTACTCGATACCCGATGAGGTCCTGAACACTGAAGCTTTCTTT | CASSYSIPDEVLNTEAFF
TRBJ1-5 | NA | 15 | TRBV12-3/TRBV12-4 | NA | TGTGCCAGCAGTCGTGGGGGAAGAAGCAATCAGCCCCAGCATTTT | CASSRGGRSNQPQHF
TRBJ2-7 | medium-sized | 14 | TRBV4-2 | TRBD1 | TGTGCCAGCAGTACGGGACAGGGGGGCCACGAGCAGTACTTC | CASSTGQGGHEQYF
TRBJ2-7 | few | 13 | TRBV27 | NA | TGTGCCAGCAAGGTCCATAGTGCGGGCGAGCAGTACTTC | CASKVHSAGEQYF
TRBJ2-7 | NA | 16 | TRBV6-5 | NA | TGTGCCAGCAGTTACCTCAACAGGGACCTAAACTACGAGCAGTACTTC | CASSYLNRDLNYEQYF
TRBJ1-2 | few | 14 | TRBV7-9 | NA | TGTGCCAGCAAAGCCAGTTCGTCTAACTATGGCTACACCTTC | CASKASSSNYGYTF
TRBJ1-4 | many | 16 | TRBV7-8 | NA | TGTGCCAGCAGCTTAGGGACTGTTTGGGTGAATGAAAAACTGTTTTTT | CASSLGTVWVNEKLFF
TRBJ2-2 | few | 14 | TRBV12-3/TRBV12-4 | NA | TGTGCCAGCAGTTTGGATCCGGGCGGCGGGGAGCTGTTTTTT | CASSLDPGGGELFF
TRBJ2-1 | few | 16 | TRBV15 | NA | TGTGCCACCAGCAAAGATAGGCGCACAAAACGGAATGAGCAGTTCTTC | CATSKDRRTKRNEQFF
TRBJ1-2 | NA | 11 | TRBV20-1 | NA | TGCAGTGCTACAACAGGGATTGGCTACACCTTC | CSATTGIGYTF
TRBJ2-7 | few | 17 | TRBV7-2 | NA | TGTGCCAGCAGCTTCCCCGGGGGAGCGGCTAACTCCTACGAGCAGTACTTC | CASSFPGGAANSYEQYF
TRBJ2-7 | few | 16 | TRBV7-9 | NA | TGTGCCAGCAGCTCCGTAAATAAACAGGGTCTCTACGAGCAGTACTTC | CASSSVNKQGLYEQYF